A single sample gave rise to the 25 T cell receptor beta chains below, sequenced in a study of monozygotic twins with inflammatory bowel disease. From its re-call of the 5' RACE reads, TCRdb lists each CDR3 protein once, without DNA. The sample's table shows fewer than 400,000 distinct CDR3 sequences. Sequenced sample: blood. The receptors shown here come from a human donor with ulcerative colitis or Crohn's disease, or a healthy co-twin of an affected twin (not recorded which).

This chain connects TRBV27 to TRBJ2-1. This CDR3 is built from 13 residues. Looked up from germline, CDR1 is MNHEY and CDR2 is SMNVEV (reference sequence). CDR3 amino acids: CASSLEWLGEQFF.

The chain has TRBV5-1 and TRBJ2-3. CDR3 length: 14 residues. CDR1 is SGHRS, CDR2 YFSETQ, per germline. The CDR3 sequence is CASSLGRTTDTQYF. The complete variable domain, with remaining parts taken from reference TRBV5-1 and TRBJ2-3, reads KAGVTQTPRYLIKTRGQQVTLSCSPISGHRSVSWYQQTPGQGLQFLFEYFSETQRNKGNFPGRFSGRQFSNSRSEMNVSTLELGDSALYLCASSLGRTTDTQYFGPGTRLTVL.

This chain links TRBV20-1 with TRBJ2-2; the D gene TCRdb calls, TRBD2, cannot be checked with no DNA. CDR1 DFQATT and CDR2 SNEGSKA come from the germline V gene (reference sequence). CDR3 length: 16 amino acids. The CDR3 sequence is CSAPDSGGLNTGELFF.

This sequence joins TRBV5-1 and TRBJ2-3; as DNA is missing, the TRBD1 call by TCRdb cannot be tested. The germline gives CDR1 SGHRS, CDR2 YFSETQ. CDR3 length: 13 residues. CDR3 residues: CASSLQGPDTQYF.

This chain links TRBV5-1 with TRBJ2-3; with no DNA, the TCRdb D assignment of TRBD2 cannot be verified. CDR3 length: 16 residues. Germline V gene data show CDR1 as SGHRS and CDR2 as YFSETQ. CDR3: CASSLASGPSTDTQYF.

The V call is TRBV30, the J call TRBJ1-2; TCRdb lists TRBD1, though no DNA is available to test this call. The germline V gene has CDR1 GTSNPN and CDR2 SVGIG (reference sequence). CDR3 length: 12 residues. CDR3 protein: CARGQGEGGYTF.

The rearrangement joins TRBV7-8 to TRBJ1-5. Germline V lookup: CDR1 SGHVS, CDR2 FQNEAQ. The CDR3 is 14 residues long. CDR3 in amino acids: CASSPQFPNQPQHF.

The V gene is TRBV4-3, the J gene TRBJ2-2; the TRBD2 assignment by TCRdb is unverifiable without DNA. There are 16 residues in the CDR3. CDR1 and CDR2 from the germline V gene are LGHNA and YSLEER. CDR3 in amino acids: CASSQASGGRTGELFF.

The chain joins TRBV12-3 or TRBV12-4 to TRBJ2-1; TCRdb selects TRBD2, and the lack of DNA leaves this call unchecked. This CDR3 has 16 residues. The chain's CDR3 is CASSLGAGGTYNEQFF.

The rearrangement uses TRBV7-6 and TRBJ1-5. CDR1 SGHVS and CDR2 FNYEAQ come from the germline V gene. There are 14 residues in the CDR3. Here the CDR3 reads CASSLAGFGQPQHF.

This chain links TRBV30 with TRBJ2-5. This CDR3 spans 12 amino acids. Germline V gene sequence: CDR1 GTSNPN, CDR2 SVGIG (reference sequence). The CDR3 loop is CAWSMVAETQYF.

The chain combines TRBV12-3 or TRBV12-4 with TRBJ2-4; with no DNA, the TCRdb D assignment of TRBD1 cannot be verified. The CDR3 is made up of 16 amino acids. CDR3 amino acids: CASSTPTGFLKNIQYF.

This chain links TRBV6-5 with TRBJ2-1; absent DNA, TCRdb's TRBD2 call cannot be checked. The germline CDR1 and CDR2 sequences are MNHEY and SVGAGI. This CDR3 is built from 16 residues. CDR3 residues: CASSYTGTSIYNEQFF.

This chain joins TRBV5-1 and TRBJ2-5; TCRdb reports TRBD1, a call that lacks DNA to check it against. Germline-derived CDR1 and CDR2 are SGHRS and YFSETQ. The CDR3 is made up of 13 amino acids. Here the CDR3 reads CASSPRTGETQYF.

The chain uses TRBV7-2 and TRBJ1-2. The CDR3 runs 14 residues. CDR1 and CDR2 (germline): SGHTA, FQGNSA. The CDR3 sequence is CASSINRAPHGYTF.

V and J are TRBV3-1 and TRBJ2-7; without DNA, the TCRdb call of TRBD1 cannot be checked. The CDR3 runs 14 residues. Germline CDR1 reads LGHDT; CDR2 reads YNNKEL (reference sequence). This CDR3 is CASSQAEGAWEQYF.

The V call is TRBV7-8, the J call TRBJ2-7; absent DNA, TCRdb's TRBD1 call cannot be checked. Germline V lookup: CDR1 SGHVS, CDR2 FQNEAQ. The CDR3 spans 16 residues. The CDR3 is CASSLGSATGRDEQYF.

The chain uses TRBV18 and TRBJ2-7; the TRBD1 assignment by TCRdb is unverifiable without DNA. The CDR3 sequence is 15 residues long. The V gene's germline CDR1 is KGHSH and CDR2 LQKENI. CDR3 in amino acids: CASSPRNTGLYEQYF.

The rearrangement uses TRBV4-3 and TRBJ2-1; lacking DNA, the TRBD1 call made by TCRdb goes unchecked. There are 15 residues in the CDR3. The germline gives CDR1 LGHNA, CDR2 YSLEER. The CDR3: CASSQGGTGVHEQFF.

V is TRBV7-2 and J is TRBJ2-3; no DNA is available, so the TRBD1 call from TCRdb remains unchecked. CDR3 length equals 16 residues. The germline V gene has CDR1 SGHTA and CDR2 FQGNSA. The CDR3 protein is CASRWGSGGVTDTQYF.

V is TRBV5-1 and J is TRBJ2-2; TCRdb's D gene call, TRBD1, goes unchecked for lack of DNA. CDR3 length: 14 amino acids. CDR1 and CDR2 (germline): SGHRS, YFSETQ. The CDR3: CASSVGQRTGELFF.

This chain links TRBV30 with TRBJ1-5. The CDR3 contains 15 residues. Germline values: CDR1 GTSNPN, CDR2 SVGIG (reference sequence). CDR3 loop: CAWSVGQVYNQPQHF. The full variable domain, rest sourced from reference TRBV30 and TRBJ1-5, is SQTIHQWPATLVQPVGSPLSLECTVEGTSNPNLYWYRQAAGRGLQLLFYSVGIGQISSEVPQNLSASRPQDRQFILSSKKLLLSDSGFYLCAWSVGQVYNQPQHFGDGTRLSIL.

The V gene is TRBV5-6, the J gene TRBJ2-1; checking the TCRdb D call of TRBD2 is not possible without DNA. The CDR3 runs to 16 residues. The germline V gene has CDR1 SGHDT and CDR2 YYEEEE. This CDR3 is CASSLALAGDSYEQFF.

The rearrangement uses TRBV5-1 and TRBJ1-1; no DNA is available, so the TRBD1 call from TCRdb remains unchecked. Germline CDR1 SGHRS, CDR2 YFSETQ. The CDR3 covers 15 residues. Here the CDR3 reads CASSGSGGQNTEAFF.

This chain connects TRBV30 to TRBJ2-5. The germline V gene encodes CDR1 GTSNPN and CDR2 SVGIG (reference sequence). This CDR3 is built from 13 residues. CDR3: CAWRPVAPETQYF.